The rows below give T cell receptor beta chains drawn from one sample of a study of blood T cells in healthy people across ages. TCRdb reprocessed the 5' RACE reads with MiXCR, giving one entry per CDR3 protein. Of about 1.1 million distinct CDR3 sequences listed, about two fifths are singletons. The specimen was blood. The receptors were gathered from a man aged 18 to 35 in good health. Each CDR3 is given with its conserved first and last residue. D genes are given only for firm matches. Size is omitted from some rows. Given values are once, few, many or a class for expanded clones.

D gene: TRBD2; clone size: -; V gene: TRBV20-1; J gene: TRBJ2-3; CDR3 DNA: TGCAGTGCTAGAGGGACTAGCCGTCTAGATACGCAGTATTTT; CDR3 protein: CSARGTSRLDTQYF
D gene: TRBD1; clone size: -; V gene: TRBV29-1; J gene: TRBJ2-3; CDR3 DNA: TGCAGCGCCACAGGGGACCGCTTTAGCACAGATACGCAGTATTTT; CDR3 protein: CSATGDRFSTDTQYF
D gene: -; clone size: few; V gene: TRBV12-3/TRBV12-4; J gene: TRBJ1-2; CDR3 DNA: TGTGCCAGCAGTTTTGACAGAATACAGTCTGGCTACACCTTC; CDR3 protein: CASSFDRIQSGYTF
D gene: -; clone size: -; V gene: TRBV21-1; J gene: TRBJ1-4; CDR3 DNA: TGTGCCAGCAGCAAGCCCGACAGACCTAATGAAAAACTGTTTTTT; CDR3 protein: CASSKPDRPNEKLFF
D gene: -; clone size: -; V gene: TRBV11-2; J gene: TRBJ2-1; CDR3 DNA: TGTGCCAGCAGCCTCCGGGGACCCAGTGAGCAGTTCTTC; CDR3 protein: CASSLRGPSEQFF
D gene: -; clone size: few; V gene: TRBV4-1; J gene: TRBJ2-4; CDR3 DNA: TGCGCCAGCAGGGATGACATGAATGATGGGATTCAGTACTTC; CDR3 protein: CASRDDMNDGIQYF
D gene: -; clone size: -; V gene: TRBV25-1; J gene: TRBJ2-1; CDR3 DNA: TGTGCCAGCAGTGAGGTGGACAGCGCCTACAATGAGCAGTTCTTC; CDR3 protein: CASSEVDSAYNEQFF
D gene: -; clone size: -; V gene: TRBV6-5; J gene: TRBJ2-1; CDR3 DNA: TGTGCCAGCAGTTACTCGAAAGGGGCCCACAATGAGCAGTTCTTC; CDR3 protein: CASSYSKGAHNEQFF
D gene: -; clone size: -; V gene: TRBV4-3; J gene: TRBJ2-1; CDR3 DNA: TGCGCCAGCAGCCAAGATCGGGGGAACCCCCTGTTCTTC; CDR3 protein: CASSQDRGNPLFF
D gene: TRBD1; clone size: many; V gene: TRBV10-3; J gene: TRBJ1-2; CDR3 DNA: TGTGCCATCAGGGGGACAGGGGCGAATGGCTACACCTTC; CDR3 protein: CAIRGTGANGYTF
D gene: TRBD1; clone size: -; V gene: TRBV5-1; J gene: TRBJ2-7; CDR3 DNA: TGCGCCAGCAGCTTTGACAGGGACGAGCAGTACTTC; CDR3 protein: CASSFDRDEQYF
D gene: TRBD2; clone size: -; V gene: TRBV7-2; J gene: TRBJ2-1; CDR3 DNA: TGTGCCAGCAGCTTATATCGAGCGGGGGGCCCTCTTATCTACAATGAGCAGTTCTTC; CDR3 protein: CASSLYRAGGPLIYNEQFF
D gene: -; clone size: few; V gene: TRBV27; J gene: TRBJ1-6; CDR3 DNA: TGTGCCAGCAGTTTACGTTTAAGCTCCTATAATTCACCCCTCCACTTT; CDR3 protein: CASSLRLSSYNSPLHF
D gene: TRBD1; clone size: -; V gene: TRBV30; J gene: TRBJ2-7; CDR3 DNA: TGTGCCTGTCCCGGGACAGGTATGAGCTCCTACGAGCAGTACTTC; CDR3 protein: CACPGTGMSSYEQYF
D gene: TRBD1; clone size: -; V gene: TRBV5-1; J gene: TRBJ1-1; CDR3 DNA: TGCGCCAGCAGCTTAACGGACAGGGCGAACACTGAAGCTTTCTTT; CDR3 protein: CASSLTDRANTEAFF
D gene: TRBD1; clone size: -; V gene: TRBV5-5; J gene: TRBJ1-6; CDR3 DNA: TGTGCCAGCAGCCGTGGGGACAGCTTTAATTCACCCCTCCACTTT; CDR3 protein: CASSRGDSFNSPLHF
D gene: TRBD1; clone size: few; V gene: TRBV12-3/TRBV12-4; J gene: TRBJ2-7; CDR3 DNA: TGTGCCAGCAGTCCAGACAGGGTTCTACTCGAGCAGTACTTC; CDR3 protein: CASSPDRVLLEQYF
D gene: -; clone size: -; V gene: TRBV7-2; J gene: TRBJ1-1; CDR3 DNA: TGTGCCAGCAGCTCCAGGGTTTCCGGGACTGAAGCTTTCTTT; CDR3 protein: CASSSRVSGTEAFF
D gene: -; clone size: few; V gene: TRBV12-3/TRBV12-4; J gene: TRBJ1-5; CDR3 DNA: TGTGCCAGCACCCCCTCCGGGGGCAGAAGCAATCAGCCCCAGCATTTT; CDR3 protein: CASTPSGGRSNQPQHF
D gene: -; clone size: few; V gene: TRBV6-5; J gene: TRBJ2-3; CDR3 DNA: TGTGCCAGCCTGGGGGGAGGTACGCAGTATTTT; CDR3 protein: CASLGGGTQYF
D gene: TRBD2; clone size: -; V gene: TRBV29-1; J gene: TRBJ2-1; CDR3 DNA: TGCAGCGTTCTAGCGGGGGGACGCAATGAGCAGTTCTTC; CDR3 protein: CSVLAGGRNEQFF
D gene: -; clone size: once; V gene: TRBV20-1; J gene: TRBJ2-2; CDR3 DNA: TGCAGTGCCAGAGATGGGCAGGGGGGCGGGGAGCTGTTTTTT; CDR3 protein: CSARDGQGGGELFF
D gene: -; clone size: -; V gene: TRBV30; J gene: TRBJ1-1; CDR3 DNA: TGTGCCTGGAGACATTACAGGCAAAACCGTGAAGCTTTCTTT; CDR3 protein: CAWRHYRQNREAFF
D gene: TRBD1; clone size: -; V gene: TRBV13; J gene: TRBJ2-5; CDR3 DNA: TGTGCCAGCAGCGAAGTTACAGGGGGAGAGACCCAGTACTTC; CDR3 protein: CASSEVTGGETQYF
D gene: -; clone size: many; V gene: TRBV4-2; J gene: TRBJ1-1; CDR3 DNA: TGTGCCAGCAGCCAAGATCCTGGCACTGAAGCTTTCTTT; CDR3 protein: CASSQDPGTEAFF
D gene: -; clone size: -; V gene: TRBV4-3; J gene: TRBJ1-1; CDR3 DNA: TGCGCCAGCACTATAAACAGGTTCGACACTGAAGCTTTCTTT; CDR3 protein: CASTINRFDTEAFF
D gene: -; clone size: -; V gene: TRBV10-3; J gene: TRBJ2-5; CDR3 DNA: TGTGCCATCAGTGGCGGGGCAGGAAAAGAGACCCAGTACTTC; CDR3 protein: CAISGGAGKETQYF
D gene: -; clone size: few; V gene: TRBV20-1; J gene: TRBJ2-3; CDR3 DNA: TGCAGTGCTAGAGACTTAGGGGCAGATACGCAGTATTTT; CDR3 protein: CSARDLGADTQYF
D gene: -; clone size: few; V gene: TRBV9; J gene: TRBJ1-2; CDR3 DNA: TGTGCCAGCAGCGGATCGTCCTTTCTGGGGGCCTATGGCTACACCTTC; CDR3 protein: CASSGSSFLGAYGYTF
D gene: TRBD1; clone size: few; V gene: TRBV7-2; J gene: TRBJ1-4; CDR3 DNA: TGTGCCAGCAGCTTAGCCGGACAGGATTCCACAAAACTGTTTTTT; CDR3 protein: CASSLAGQDSTKLFF
D gene: TRBD1; clone size: -; V gene: TRBV20-1; J gene: TRBJ1-6; CDR3 DNA: TGCAGTGCTCGGACAGGGACCCCCCATAATTCACCCCTCCACTTT; CDR3 protein: CSARTGTPHNSPLHF